This T cell receptor beta chain derives from a study of blood T cell repertoires in COVID-19. In the study overall: The United States, Italy and Spain were the sources of the acute and convalescent COVID-19 samples. Nucleic acid was either cDNA or gDNA, and it came from T cells, B-cell-depleted T cells, or PBMCs.

Some clones are missing from TCRdb's copy, which holds only in-frame ones; the method was immunoSEQ multiplex PCR. Altogether about 240,000 clones are present, 70% to 90% being singletons, with the ten largest covering 6% to 9%. Trimming cost V 5 bases and J 0 bases, with 8 bases left between them. Germline assignment: CDR1 LNHDA and CDR2 SQIVND (reference sequence). The CDR3 spans 13 residues. The clonotype comes from a woman in her sixties or seventies with active or convalescent COVID-19. The gene calls are TRBV19 and TRBJ2-7, with D unresolved. Sequenced: peripheral blood. DNA for the CDR3: TGTGCCAGTAGTCGAGGTCTCTCCTACGAGCAGTACTTC. Its translation: CASSRGLSYEQYF.